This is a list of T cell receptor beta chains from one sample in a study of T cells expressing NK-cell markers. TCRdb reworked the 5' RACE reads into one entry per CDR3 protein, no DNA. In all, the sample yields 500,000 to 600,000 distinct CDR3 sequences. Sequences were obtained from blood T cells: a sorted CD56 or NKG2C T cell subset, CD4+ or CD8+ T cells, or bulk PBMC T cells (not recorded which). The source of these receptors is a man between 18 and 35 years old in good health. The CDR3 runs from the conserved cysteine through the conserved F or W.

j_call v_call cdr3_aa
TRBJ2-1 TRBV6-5 CASSSRGWNEQFF
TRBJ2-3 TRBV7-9 CASTTSGSADTQYF
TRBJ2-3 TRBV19 CASSIGLVGTDTQYF
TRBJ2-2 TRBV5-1 CASSLADSPGELFF
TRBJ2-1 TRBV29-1 CSAEWREGINEQFF
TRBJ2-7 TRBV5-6 CASSLSGKSYEQYF
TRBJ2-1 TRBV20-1 CSAVEVGRQFF
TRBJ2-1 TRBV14 CASSQDGLVSYNEQFF
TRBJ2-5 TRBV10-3 CATGQGSETQYF
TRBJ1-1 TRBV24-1 CATRDDMNTEAFF
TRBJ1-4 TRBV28 CASSFTGMISNEKLFF
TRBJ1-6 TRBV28 CASSFPVGSPLHF